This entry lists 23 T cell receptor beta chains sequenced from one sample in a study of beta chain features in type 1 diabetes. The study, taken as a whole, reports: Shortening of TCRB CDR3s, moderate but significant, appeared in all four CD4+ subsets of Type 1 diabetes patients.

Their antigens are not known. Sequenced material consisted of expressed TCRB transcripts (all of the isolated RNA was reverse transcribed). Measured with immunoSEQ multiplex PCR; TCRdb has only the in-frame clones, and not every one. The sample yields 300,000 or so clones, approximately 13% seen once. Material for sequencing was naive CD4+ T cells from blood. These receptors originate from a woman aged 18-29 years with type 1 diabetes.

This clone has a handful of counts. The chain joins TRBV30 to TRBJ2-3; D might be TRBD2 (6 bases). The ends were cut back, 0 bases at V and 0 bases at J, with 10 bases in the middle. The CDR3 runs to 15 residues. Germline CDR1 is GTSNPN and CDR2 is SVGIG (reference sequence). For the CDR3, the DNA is TGTGCCTGGAGTGTTCTAGCGAGTAGCACAGATACGCAGTATTTT. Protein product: CAWSVLASSTDTQYF.

DNA of the CDR3: TGCGCCAGCAGCCGGGTGGACAGGTCTCTTACTGGAAACACCATATATTTT. Translating it yields CASSRVDRSLTGNTIYF. V usage is TRBV5-1 and J usage is TRBJ1-3, with 7 bases matching TRBD1. V shed 4 bases and J 2 bases; nucleotides not matched to a gene: 12. The CDR3 spans 17 residues. Germline V gene lookup returns CDR1 SGHRS and CDR2 YFSETQ.

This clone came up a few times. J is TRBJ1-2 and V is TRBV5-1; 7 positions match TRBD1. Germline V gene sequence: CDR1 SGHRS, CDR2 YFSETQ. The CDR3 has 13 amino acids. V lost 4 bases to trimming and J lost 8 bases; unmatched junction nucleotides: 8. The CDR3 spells CASSQGQDPGYTF. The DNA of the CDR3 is TGCGCCAGCAGCCAAGGACAGGACCCCGGCTACACCTTC.

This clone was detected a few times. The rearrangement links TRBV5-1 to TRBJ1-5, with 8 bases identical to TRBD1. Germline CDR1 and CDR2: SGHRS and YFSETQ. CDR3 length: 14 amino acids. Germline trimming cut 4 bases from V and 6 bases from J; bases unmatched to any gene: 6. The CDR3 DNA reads TGCGCCAGCAGCCCGAACAGGGGGGGTCAGCCCCAGCATTTT. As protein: CASSPNRGGQPQHF.

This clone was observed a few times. The CDR3: CASSARAFSGANVLTF. CDR3 DNA: TGTGCCAGCAGCGCGAGAGCCTTCTCTGGGGCCAACGTCCTGACTTTC. The genes are TRBV5-4 and TRBJ2-6; D uncertain. V lost 4 bases and J 0 bases, leaving 11 bases between the germline ends. Germline CDR1 reads SGHNT; CDR2 reads YYREEE (reference sequence). The CDR3 has 16 amino acids. The full variable domain, rest sourced from reference TRBV5-4 and TRBJ2-6, is ETGVTQSPTHLIKTRGQQVTLRCSSQSGHNTVSWYQQALGQGPQFIFQYYREEENGRGNFPPRFSGLQFPNYSSELNVNALELDDSALYLCASSARAFSGANVLTFGAGSRLTVL.

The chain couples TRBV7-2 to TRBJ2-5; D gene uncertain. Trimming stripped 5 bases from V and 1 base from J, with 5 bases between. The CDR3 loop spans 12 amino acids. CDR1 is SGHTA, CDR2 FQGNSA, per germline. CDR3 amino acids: CASSLVQETQYF. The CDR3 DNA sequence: TGTGCCAGCAGCCTCGTCCAAGAGACCCAGTACTTC.

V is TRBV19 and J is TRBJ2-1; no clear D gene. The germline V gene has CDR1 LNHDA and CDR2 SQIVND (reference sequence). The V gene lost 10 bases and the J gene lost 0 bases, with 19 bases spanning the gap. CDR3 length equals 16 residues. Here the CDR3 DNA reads TGTGCCACCACCTTAACACCCTCCAGCTCCTACAATGAGCAGTTCTTC. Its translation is CATTLTPSSSYNEQFF.

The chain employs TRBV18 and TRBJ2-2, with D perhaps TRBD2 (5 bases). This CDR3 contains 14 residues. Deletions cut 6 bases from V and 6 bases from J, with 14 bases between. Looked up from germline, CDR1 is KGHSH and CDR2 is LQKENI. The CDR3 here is CASSPNEGAGELFF. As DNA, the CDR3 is TGTGCCAGCTCTCCGAACGAGGGCGCCGGGGAGCTGTTTTTT.

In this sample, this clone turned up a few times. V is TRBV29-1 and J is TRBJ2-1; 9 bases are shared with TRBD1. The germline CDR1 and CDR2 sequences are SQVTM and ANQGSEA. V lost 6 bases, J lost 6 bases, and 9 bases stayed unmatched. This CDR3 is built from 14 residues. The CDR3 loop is CSVNPGQGGNEQFF. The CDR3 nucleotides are TGCAGCGTCAATCCGGGACAGGGAGGCAATGAGCAGTTCTTC.

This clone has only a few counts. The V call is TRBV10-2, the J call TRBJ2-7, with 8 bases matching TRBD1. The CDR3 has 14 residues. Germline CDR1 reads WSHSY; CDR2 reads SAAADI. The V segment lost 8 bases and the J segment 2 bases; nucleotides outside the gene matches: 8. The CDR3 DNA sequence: TGCGCCAGCGGCGGGGACAGGCTCGCCTACGAGCAGTACTTC. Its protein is CASGGDRLAYEQYF.

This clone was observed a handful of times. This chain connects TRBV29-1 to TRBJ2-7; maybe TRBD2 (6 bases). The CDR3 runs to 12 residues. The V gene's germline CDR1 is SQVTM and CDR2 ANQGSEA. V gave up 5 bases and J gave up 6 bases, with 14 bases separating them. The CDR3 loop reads CSVRQRGAEQYV. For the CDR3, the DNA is TGCAGCGTTAGGCAGCGCGGGGCCGAGCAGTACGTC.

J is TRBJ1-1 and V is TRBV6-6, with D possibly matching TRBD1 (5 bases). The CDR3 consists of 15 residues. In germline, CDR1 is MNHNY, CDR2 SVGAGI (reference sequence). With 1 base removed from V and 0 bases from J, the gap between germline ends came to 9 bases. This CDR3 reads CASSYFRAMNTEAFF. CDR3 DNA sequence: TGTGCCAGCAGTTACTTCAGGGCTATGAACACTGAAGCTTTCTTT.

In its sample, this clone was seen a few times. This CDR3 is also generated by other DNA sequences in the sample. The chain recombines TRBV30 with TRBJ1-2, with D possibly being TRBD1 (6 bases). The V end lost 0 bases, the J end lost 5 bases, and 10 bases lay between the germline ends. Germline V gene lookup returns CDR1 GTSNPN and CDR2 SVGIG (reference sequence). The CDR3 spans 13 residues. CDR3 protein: CAWSVQGGYGYTF. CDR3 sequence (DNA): TGTGCCTGGAGTGTACAGGGAGGGTATGGCTACACCTTC.

The CDR3 nucleotides are TGTGCCAGCAGCTCCGGGACTCAGCAGTATTTT. It translates to CASSSGTQQYF. This chain uses TRBV11-3 with TRBJ2-3, with a tentative D call TRBD2 (6 bases). CDR3 length: 11 amino acids. Between the trimmed V and J ends, which lost 4 bases and 11 bases, there was a span of 10 bases. Germline CDR1 SGHNT, CDR2 YENEEA.

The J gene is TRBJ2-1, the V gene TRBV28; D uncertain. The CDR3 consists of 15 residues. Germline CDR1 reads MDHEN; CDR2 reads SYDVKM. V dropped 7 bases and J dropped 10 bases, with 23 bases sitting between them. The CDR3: CASNSPQVRNVEQFF. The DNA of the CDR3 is TGTGCCAGCAATTCCCCCCAGGTCCGGAACGTGGAGCAGTTCTTC.

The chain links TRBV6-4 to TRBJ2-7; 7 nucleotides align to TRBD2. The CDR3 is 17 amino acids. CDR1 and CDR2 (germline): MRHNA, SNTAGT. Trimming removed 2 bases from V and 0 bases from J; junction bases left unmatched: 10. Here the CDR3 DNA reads TGTGCCAGCAGTGACCGGCGGTGGGAGCGGGACTCCTACGAGCAGTACTTC. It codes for CASSDRRWERDSYEQYF.

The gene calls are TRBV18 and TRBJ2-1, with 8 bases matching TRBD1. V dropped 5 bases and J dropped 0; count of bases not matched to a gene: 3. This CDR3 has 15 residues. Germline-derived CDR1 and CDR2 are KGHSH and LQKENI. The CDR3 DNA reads TGTGCCAGCTCAATTACAGGGGGCTCCTACAATGAGCAGTTCTTC. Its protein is CASSITGGSYNEQFF.

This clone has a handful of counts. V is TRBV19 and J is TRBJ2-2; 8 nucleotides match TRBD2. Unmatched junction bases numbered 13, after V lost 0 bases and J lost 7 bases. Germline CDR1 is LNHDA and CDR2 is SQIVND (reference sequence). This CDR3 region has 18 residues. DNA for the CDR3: TGTGCCAGTAGTATAGACGCCCTCCCGGGACTAGAGGGCGGGGAGCTGTTTTTT. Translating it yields CASSIDALPGLEGGELFF.

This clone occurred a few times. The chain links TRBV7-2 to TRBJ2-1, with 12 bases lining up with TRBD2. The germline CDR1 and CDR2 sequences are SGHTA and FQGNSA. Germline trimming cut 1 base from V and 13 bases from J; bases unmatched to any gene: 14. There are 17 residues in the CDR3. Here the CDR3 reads CASSLDNAASGRARQFF. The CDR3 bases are TGTGCCAGCAGCTTAGACAACGCGGCTAGCGGGAGGGCCAGACAGTTCTTC.

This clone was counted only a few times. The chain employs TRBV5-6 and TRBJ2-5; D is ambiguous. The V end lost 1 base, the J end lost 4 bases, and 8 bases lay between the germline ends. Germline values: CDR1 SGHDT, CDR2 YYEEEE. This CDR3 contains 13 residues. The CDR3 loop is CASSLSSRETQYF. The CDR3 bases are TGTGCCAGCAGCTTGTCGTCGAGAGAGACCCAGTACTTC. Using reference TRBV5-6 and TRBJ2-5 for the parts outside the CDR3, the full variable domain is DAGVTQSPTHLIKTRGQQVTLRCSPKSGHDTVSWYQQALGQGPQFIFQYYEEEERQRGNFPDRFSGHQFPNYSSELNVNALLLGDSALYLCASSLSSRETQYFGPGTRLLVL.

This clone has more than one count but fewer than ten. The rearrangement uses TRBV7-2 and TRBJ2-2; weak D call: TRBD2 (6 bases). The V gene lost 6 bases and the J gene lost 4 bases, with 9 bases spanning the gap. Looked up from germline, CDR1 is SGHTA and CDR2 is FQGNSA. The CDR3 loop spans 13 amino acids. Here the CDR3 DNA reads TGTGCCAGCAGGGGCGGGGTCACCGGGGAGCTGTTTTTT. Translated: CASRGGVTGELFF.

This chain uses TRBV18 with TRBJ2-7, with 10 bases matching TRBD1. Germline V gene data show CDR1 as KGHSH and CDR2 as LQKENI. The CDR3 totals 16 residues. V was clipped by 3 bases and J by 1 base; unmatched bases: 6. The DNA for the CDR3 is TGTGCCAGCTCACCCTTGGGACAGGGGCGATCCTACGAGCAGTACTTC. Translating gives CASSPLGQGRSYEQYF.

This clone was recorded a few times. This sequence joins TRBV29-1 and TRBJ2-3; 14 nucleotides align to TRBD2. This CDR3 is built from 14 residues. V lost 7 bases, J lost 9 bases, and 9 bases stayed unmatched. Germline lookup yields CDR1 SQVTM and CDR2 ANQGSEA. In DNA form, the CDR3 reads TGCAGCGCTACGGGACTAGCGGGAGAACGGACGCAGTATTTT. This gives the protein CSATGLAGERTQYF.